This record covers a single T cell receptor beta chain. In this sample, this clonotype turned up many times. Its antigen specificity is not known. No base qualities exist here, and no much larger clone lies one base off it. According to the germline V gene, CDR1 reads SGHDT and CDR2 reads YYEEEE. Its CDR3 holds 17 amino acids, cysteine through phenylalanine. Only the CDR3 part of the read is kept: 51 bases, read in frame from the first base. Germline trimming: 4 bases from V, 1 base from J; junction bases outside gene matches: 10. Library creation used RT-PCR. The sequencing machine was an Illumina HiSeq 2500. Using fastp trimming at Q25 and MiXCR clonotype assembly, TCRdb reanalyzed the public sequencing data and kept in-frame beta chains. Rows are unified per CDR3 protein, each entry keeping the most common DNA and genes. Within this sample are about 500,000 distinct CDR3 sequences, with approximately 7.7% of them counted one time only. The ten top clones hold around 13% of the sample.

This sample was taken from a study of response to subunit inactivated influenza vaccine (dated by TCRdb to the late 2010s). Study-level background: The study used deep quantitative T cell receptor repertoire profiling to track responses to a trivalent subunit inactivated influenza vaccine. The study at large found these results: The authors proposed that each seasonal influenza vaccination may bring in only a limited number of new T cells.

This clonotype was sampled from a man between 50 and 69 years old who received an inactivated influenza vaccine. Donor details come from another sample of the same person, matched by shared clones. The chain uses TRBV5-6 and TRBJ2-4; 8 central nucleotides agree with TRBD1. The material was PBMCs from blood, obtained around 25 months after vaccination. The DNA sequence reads TGTGCCAGCAGCCTACAGGGGGGCCGGGGGGCCAAAAACATTCAGTACTTC. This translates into CASSLQGGRGAKNIQYF.